This T cell receptor beta chain was retrieved from a study of blood T cell repertoires in COVID-19. Method: immunoSEQ multiplex PCR; TCRdb's copy keeps in-frame clones and lacks some. The profile covers approximately 290,000 clones, with approximately 85% appearing a single time and 0.87% taken by the ten largest. The CDR3 extends over 15 amino acids. Germline V gives CDR1 SGHTA, CDR2 FQGNSA. With V trimmed by 5 bases and J by 4 bases, 5 bases remained unmatched. Only a few counts were recorded for this clone. Sequenced: peripheral blood. This clonotype originated in a human donor with COVID-19, enrolled during active disease. The donor label of this sample is uncertain. The chain has TRBV7-2 and TRBJ1-5; TRBD1 matches 10 bases. The CDR3 region has the DNA TGTGCCAGCAGCGCCAGACAGGGGGCGAATCAGCCCCAGCATTTT. This translates into CASSARQGANQPQHF.